These T cell receptor beta chains were read from a single sample in a study of blood T cell repertoires in COVID-19. The protocol was immunoSEQ multiplex PCR, while the TCRdb copy is restricted to in-frame clones and leaves out a portion. Counted here are approximately 250,000 clones, more than 75% occurring once; the ten biggest clones make up 2% to 2.5%. Source material: PBMCs or T cells enriched from blood (not recorded which). These receptors were taken from an older woman in a cohort exposed to, infected with or recovered from COVID-19 (not recorded which). Each CDR3 is given with its conserved first and last residue. The order of the fields is D gene, CDR3 length, V gene, clone size, J gene, CDR3 protein, CDR3 DNA. D genes are given only for firm matches. A row's size may be missing; if present it is once, few, many or a size class.

>-|12|TRBV5-1|-|TRBJ2-1
CASNRAVNEQFF
TGCGCCAGCAACAGGGCTGTAAATGAGCAGTTCTTC
>TRBD1|16|TRBV7-9|-|TRBJ1-3
CASSLAGQGAGNTIYF
TGTGCCAGCAGCTTAGCGGGACAGGGGGCTGGAAACACCATATATTTT
>-|12|TRBV2|-|TRBJ2-7
CASMGHQYEQYF
TGTGCCAGCATGGGACACCAGTACGAGCAGTACTTC
>-|13|TRBV7-2|once|TRBJ2-5
CASSLGRKETQYF
TGTGCCAGCAGCTTGGGGCGGAAAGAGACCCAGTACTTC
>-|17|TRBV7-9|-|TRBJ1-1
CASSAIGGEAPEREAFF
TGTGCCAGCAGCGCGATAGGGGGGGAAGCGCCCGAACGTGAAGCTTTCTTT
>TRBD1|15|TRBV5-4|-|TRBJ1-2
CASSIRDRGKYGYTF
TGTGCCAGCAGCATTCGGGACAGGGGGAAGTATGGCTACACCTTC
>TRBD1|15|TRBV7-8|once|TRBJ2-7
CASSTLTGLPYEQYF
TGTGCCAGCAGCACACTGACAGGGCTCCCCTACGAGCAGTACTTC
>TRBD2|17|TRBV11-2|-|TRBJ2-1
CASSAHQIAGGYNEQFF
TGTGCCAGCAGCGCCCATCAGATTGCGGGAGGGTACAATGAGCAGTTCTTC
>TRBD2|19|TRBV9|once|TRBJ2-7
CASSVGGVGVAGAPYEQYF
TGTGCCAGCAGCGTAGGAGGTGTAGGGGTAGCGGGAGCCCCCTACGAGCAGTACTTC
>TRBD1|15|TRBV19|-|TRBJ1-4
CASSTDRESGEKLFF
TGTGCCAGTAGTACGGACAGGGAGTCGGGTGAAAAACTGTTTTTT
>TRBD2|13|TRBV6-5|-|TRBJ2-3
CASSYAGGDTQYF
TGTGCCAGCAGTTACGCCGGGGGGGATACGCAGTATTTT
>-|16|TRBV19|-|TRBJ2-5
CASSIRWPGEGETQYF
TGTGCCAGTAGTATAAGATGGCCAGGGGAAGGAGAGACCCAGTACTTC
>TRBD1|15|TRBV15|-|TRBJ2-7
CATSRDTGTGGGQYF
TGTGCCACCAGCAGAGATACTGGGACAGGGGGTGGCCAGTACTTC
>-|9|TRBV21-1|-|TRBJ2-7
CASAGEQYF
TGTGCCAGTGCGGGGGAGCAGTACTTC
>TRBD2|17|TRBV6-1|few|TRBJ2-7
CASSGSVGSGSSYEQYF
TGTGCCAGCAGTGGCTCGGTGGGTAGCGGGAGTTCCTACGAGCAGTACTTC
>TRBD1|15|TRBV5-5|-|TRBJ1-5
CASSLGQGNNQPQHF
TGTGCCAGCAGCTTGGGACAGGGGAACAATCAGCCCCAGCATTTT
>TRBD1|16|TRBV7-8|-|TRBJ1-5
CASSHIRDRGNQPQHF
TGTGCCAGCAGCCACATCCGGGACAGGGGCAATCAGCCCCAGCATTTT
>TRBD1|13|TRBV29-1|-|TRBJ1-1
CSVPGTGRFEAFF
TGCAGCGTCCCCGGGACAGGACGATTCGAAGCTTTCTTT
>-|14|TRBV27|-|TRBJ1-6
CASSLSVLYSPLHF
TGTGCCAGCAGTTTATCGGTCCTATATTCACCCCTCCACTTT
>-|14|TRBV15|-|TRBJ1-2
CATSDPREGYGYTF
TGTGCCACCAGCGACCCCAGGGAGGGCTATGGCTACACCTTC
>-|13|TRBV27|-|TRBJ1-1
CASSLRTSTEAFF
TGTGCCAGCAGTTTGAGGACTTCCACTGAAGCTTTCTTT
>TRBD1|15|TRBV11-2|-|TRBJ1-6
CASSRGQGARSPLHF
TGTGCCAGCAGCCGGGGCCAGGGGGCGAGGTCACCCCTCCACTTT
>-|14|TRBV28|many|TRBJ1-6
CASNLGRYNSPLHF
TGTGCCAGCAATCTCGGTCGTTATAATTCACCCCTCCACTTT
>-|13|TRBV11-2|-|TRBJ2-7
CASSSVSAYEQYF
TGTGCCAGCAGTTCCGTCAGCGCCTACGAGCAGTACTTC
>-|12|TRBV19|-|TRBJ1-2
CASTDRYGGYTF
TGTGCCAGCACCGACAGATATGGTGGCTACACCTTC
>TRBD2|12|TRBV28|-|TRBJ2-7
CASRTPGTRKYF
TGTGCCAGCAGAACCCCTGGGACTAGAAAGTACTTC
>-|13|TRBV12-3/TRBV12-4|-|TRBJ1-4
CASSPDSGEKLFF
TGTGCCAGCAGTCCCGACAGTGGCGAAAAACTGTTTTTT
>-|13|TRBV5-1|-|TRBJ2-1
CASSPTSQNEQFF
TGCGCCAGCAGCCCGACTAGTCAGAATGAGCAGTTCTTC
>TRBD1|14|TRBV24-1|few|TRBJ1-2
CATSGPGQVFGYTF
TGTGCCACCAGTGGGCCCGGACAGGTCTTTGGCTACACCTTC
>TRBD2|16|TRBV6-2/TRBV6-3|once|TRBJ2-2
CASSSRGSGSTGELFF
TGTGCCAGCAGTTCCCGGGGTAGCGGGAGCACCGGGGAGCTGTTTTTT
>-|15|TRBV7-6|once|TRBJ2-1
CASSLIPGSYNEQFF
TGTGCCAGCAGCTTAATTCCGGGCTCCTACAATGAGCAGTTCTTC
>TRBD1|17|TRBV30|-|TRBJ1-1
CAWSPADRGVMNTEAFF
TGTGCCTGGAGCCCTGCGGACAGGGGGGTCATGAACACTGAAGCTTTCTTT
>-|13|TRBV29-1|-|TRBJ2-3
CSATGTGTDTQYF
TGCAGCGCTACCGGGACTGGCACAGATACGCAGTATTTT
>TRBD1|15|TRBV11-2|-|TRBJ2-7
CASSLDGTGSYEQYF
TGTGCCAGCAGCTTAGATGGGACAGGGTCCTACGAGCAGTACTTC
>TRBD2|16|TRBV13|-|TRBJ2-7
CASSLVAGVGSYEQYF
TGTGCCAGCAGCTTAGTTGCGGGAGTTGGATCCTACGAGCAGTACTTC
>-|14|TRBV27|once|TRBJ1-1
CASSVRGMNTEAFF
TGTGCCAGCAGTGTAAGGGGTATGAACACTGAAGCTTTCTTT
>-|16|TRBV6-7|few|TRBJ2-7
CASSYQVCLRVYEQYF
TGTGCCAGCAGTTACCAAGTTTGTCTTCGGGTCTACGAGCAGTACTTC
>TRBD2|16|TRBV5-1|few|TRBJ2-2
CASSLVREVNTGELFF
TGCGCCAGCAGCTTGGTGCGGGAGGTGAACACCGGGGAGCTGTTTTTT
>TRBD1|15|TRBV5-1|-|TRBJ1-1
CASSPGTGGSAEAFF
TGCGCCAGCAGCCCGGGCACAGGGGGAAGCGCTGAAGCTTTCTTT
>-|13|TRBV28|once|TRBJ2-2
CASDRVSTGELFF
TGTGCCAGCGACCGGGTCTCCACCGGGGAGCTGTTTTTT
>TRBD2|15|TRBV6-1|-|TRBJ2-7
CASSEVSGVSYEQYF
TGTGCCAGCAGTGAGGTTAGCGGGGTCTCCTACGAGCAGTACTTC
>-|16|TRBV9|few|TRBJ1-4
CASSVVGTGGNEKLFF
TGTGCCAGCAGCGTTGTCGGTACAGGTGGTAATGAAAAACTGTTTTTT
>TRBD1|13|TRBV12-3/TRBV12-4|-|TRBJ1-1
CASNPTGGFQAFF
TGTGCCAGCAACCCCACAGGGGGATTTCAAGCTTTCTTT
>TRBD2|18|TRBV7-9|-|TRBJ2-2
CASSDRAGLALNTGELFF
TGTGCCAGCAGCGATCGAGCGGGACTAGCGCTCAACACCGGGGAGCTGTTTTTT